These T cell receptor beta chains were read from a single sample in a study of patients and donors after allogeneic stem cell transplantation. TCRdb recomputed calls from the RT-PCR reads with MiXCR, one row per CDR3 protein. The sample lists under 200,000 distinct CDR3 sequences; approximately 28% were seen once. The sample taken for sequencing was blood, either unsorted or a sorted T cell fraction (not recorded which). The source of these receptors is a human donor who was either an allogeneic HSCT recipient or a stem cell or donor lymphocyte infusion donor (not recorded which). It is not recorded whose cells these are; they may come from a transplant donor. Each CDR3 is given without its conserved first and last residue.

>TRBJ2-1|TRBV3-1
ASSHRATVDNEQF
>TRBJ2-1|TRBV10-2
ASSEIGQDYNEQF
>TRBJ2-1|TRBV5-1
ASSLDGSSYNEQF
>TRBJ1-5|TRBV10-2
ASIDEDH
>TRBJ1-2|TRBV6-1
ASSLKKREYGYT
>TRBJ1-6|TRBV7-9
ASSLFSPLH
>TRBJ1-2|TRBV10-3
AISETTGGNGYT
>TRBJ2-3|TRBV29-1
SVAGGNTDTQY
>TRBJ2-1|TRBV10-3
AISESRGTSGREGEQF
>TRBJ2-7|TRBV2
ALGGRQAQEQY
>TRBJ2-7|TRBV5-6
ASSLEGRQGKAYEQY
>TRBJ2-7|TRBV11-3
ASRGTGETEQY
>TRBJ1-2|TRBV7-2
ASSTITENNYGYT
>TRBJ2-7|TRBV6-5
ASKAWTGHDEQY
>TRBJ2-1|TRBV9
ASSGLLAGGPNEQF
>TRBJ2-1|TRBV24-1
ATSDVDNEQF
>TRBJ1-4|TRBV29-1
SVKGADNEKLF
>TRBJ2-7|TRBV28
ASQGVSFYEQY
>TRBJ2-4|TRBV10-3
AISESVKGQNIQY
>TRBJ2-1|TRBV6-4
ASSGERDYVSYNEQF
>TRBJ1-1|TRBV25-1
ASSGGPGSF
>TRBJ2-1|TRBV7-3
ASSLAPGQVNEQF
>TRBJ1-1|TRBV5-1
ASSLDPSKAF
>TRBJ2-6|TRBV29-1
SVGTSGANVLT
>TRBJ2-6|TRBV10-1
ASSDSTAGANVLT
>TRBJ2-2|TRBV6-5
ASSVLGQGPNTGELF
>TRBJ2-4|TRBV12-3/TRBV12-4
ASSNSGSQG
>TRBJ2-1|TRBV7-8
ASSLGGDEQF
>TRBJ2-5|TRBV20-1
SAKKGGSAQY
>TRBJ2-7|TRBV10-3
AISGRDAYEQY
>TRBJ2-7|TRBV12-3/TRBV12-4
ASSFGTGRDEQY